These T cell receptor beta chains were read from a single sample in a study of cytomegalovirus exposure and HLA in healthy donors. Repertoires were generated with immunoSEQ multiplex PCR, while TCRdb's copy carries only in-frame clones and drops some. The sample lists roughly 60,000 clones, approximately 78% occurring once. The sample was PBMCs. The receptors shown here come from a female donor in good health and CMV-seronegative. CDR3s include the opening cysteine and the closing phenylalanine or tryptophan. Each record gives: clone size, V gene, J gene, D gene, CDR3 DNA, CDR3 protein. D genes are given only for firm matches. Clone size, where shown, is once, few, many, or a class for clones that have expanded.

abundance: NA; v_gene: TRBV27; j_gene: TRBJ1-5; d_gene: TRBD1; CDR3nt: TGTGCCAGCAGTCCCAAGACAGGGAAGAGCAATCAGCCCCAGCATTTT; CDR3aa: CASSPKTGKSNQPQHF
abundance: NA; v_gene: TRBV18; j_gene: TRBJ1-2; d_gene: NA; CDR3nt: TGTGCCAGCTCACCACGGGACATACATGGCTACACCTTC; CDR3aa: CASSPRDIHGYTF
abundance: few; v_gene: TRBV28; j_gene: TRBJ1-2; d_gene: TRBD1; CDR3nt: TGTGCCAGCAGTTTAACCGGGACAGGGGGCTGGGGCTACACCTTC; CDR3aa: CASSLTGTGGWGYTF
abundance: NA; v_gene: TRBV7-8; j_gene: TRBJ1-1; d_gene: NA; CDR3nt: TGTGCCAGCAGCTTACGATCGCAAACCCCGGTGAGTCACGCTTTCTTT; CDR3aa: CASSLRSQTPVSHAFF
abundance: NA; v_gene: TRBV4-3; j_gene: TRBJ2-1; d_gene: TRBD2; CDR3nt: TGCGCCGGCAGCCAAGAATGGGGGCTTAGCGGGGGGTTCCGCTACAATGAGCAGTTCTTC; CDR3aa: CAGSQEWGLSGGFRYNEQFF
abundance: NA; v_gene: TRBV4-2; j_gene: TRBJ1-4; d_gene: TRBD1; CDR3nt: TGTGCCAGCAGCCCCAACAGGGGTACAGAGGAAAAACTGTTTTTT; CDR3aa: CASSPNRGTEEKLFF
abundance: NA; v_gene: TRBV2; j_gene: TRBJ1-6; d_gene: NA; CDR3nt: TGTGCCAGCAGAACTAGACAGGCTGATTCACCCCTCCACTTT; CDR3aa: CASRTRQADSPLHF
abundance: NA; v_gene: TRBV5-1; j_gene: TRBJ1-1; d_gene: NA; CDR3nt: TGCGCCAGCAGTCCAGGGGACAACACTGAAGCTTTCTTT; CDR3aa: CASSPGDNTEAFF
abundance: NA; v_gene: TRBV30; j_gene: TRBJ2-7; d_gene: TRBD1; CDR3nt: TGTGCCTGGAGGGGGACAGGGTTCGGCTACGAGCAGTACTTC; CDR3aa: CAWRGTGFGYEQYF
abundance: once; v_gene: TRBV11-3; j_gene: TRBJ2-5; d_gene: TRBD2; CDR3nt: TGTGCCAGCAGCTTAGGGGGGGCGGGGGGTGAGACCCAGTACTTC; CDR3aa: CASSLGGAGGETQYF
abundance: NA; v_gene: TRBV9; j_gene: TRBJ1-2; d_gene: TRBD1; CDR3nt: TGTGCCAGCAGCGTAGGGACAGGGGCCAACTATGGCTACACCTTC; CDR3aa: CASSVGTGANYGYTF
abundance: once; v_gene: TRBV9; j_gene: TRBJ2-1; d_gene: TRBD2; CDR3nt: TGTGCCAGCAGCGTACTAGCGGAGGCATACAATGAGCAGTTCTTC; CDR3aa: CASSVLAEAYNEQFF
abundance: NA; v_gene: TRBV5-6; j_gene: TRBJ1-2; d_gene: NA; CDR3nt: TGTGCCAGCAGCTTGGCCTTTGGGCAGGTCGGCTATGGCTACACCTTC; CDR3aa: CASSLAFGQVGYGYTF
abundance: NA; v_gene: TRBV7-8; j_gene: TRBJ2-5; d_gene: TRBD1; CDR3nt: TGTGCCAGCAGCCTGGACAGGGTCGGAGAGACCCAGTACTTC; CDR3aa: CASSLDRVGETQYF
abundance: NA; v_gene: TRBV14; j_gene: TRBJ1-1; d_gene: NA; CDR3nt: TGTGCCAGCAGCCAGTACAACAGTGGCAGGGTTGGCACTGAAGCTTTCTTT; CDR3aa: CASSQYNSGRVGTEAFF
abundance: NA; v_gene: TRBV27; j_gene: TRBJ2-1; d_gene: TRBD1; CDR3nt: TGTGCCAGCAGGACAGGGGGCTCCTACAATGAGCAGTTCTTC; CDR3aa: CASRTGGSYNEQFF
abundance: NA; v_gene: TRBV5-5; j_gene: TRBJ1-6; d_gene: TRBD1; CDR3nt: TGTGCCAGCAGCCGTATCCTAGACAGGGGAAATTCACCCCTCCACTTT; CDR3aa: CASSRILDRGNSPLHF
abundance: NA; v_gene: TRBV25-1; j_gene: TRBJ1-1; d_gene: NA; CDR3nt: TGTGCCAGCAGTGAACCCGGTGGAGGCACTGAAGCTTTCTTT; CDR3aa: CASSEPGGGTEAFF
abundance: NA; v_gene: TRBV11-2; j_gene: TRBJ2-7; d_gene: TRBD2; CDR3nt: TGTGCCAGCAGCCCCCCGGCGGGGGGACACTACGAGCAGTACTTC; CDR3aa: CASSPPAGGHYEQYF
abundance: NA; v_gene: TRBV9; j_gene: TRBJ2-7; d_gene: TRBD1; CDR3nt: TGTGCCAGCAGCCCCGGGACAGGGAACTACGAGCAGTACTTC; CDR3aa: CASSPGTGNYEQYF
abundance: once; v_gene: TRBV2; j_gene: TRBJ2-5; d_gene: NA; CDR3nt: TGTGCCAGCAGTGAACTGAGCATAGGGGCTCAAGAGACCCAGTACTTC; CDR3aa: CASSELSIGAQETQYF
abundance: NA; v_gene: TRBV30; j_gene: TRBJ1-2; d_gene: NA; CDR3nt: TGTGCCTGGGGATTCAGGGATGGCTACACCTTC; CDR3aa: CAWGFRDGYTF
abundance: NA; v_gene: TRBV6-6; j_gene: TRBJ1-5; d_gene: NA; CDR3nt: TGTGCCAGCAGTTACTCTCCGGGGGACGGGTCCCAGCCCCAGCATTTT; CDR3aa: CASSYSPGDGSQPQHF
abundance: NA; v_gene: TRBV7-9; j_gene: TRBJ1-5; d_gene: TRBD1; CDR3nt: TGTGCCAGCAGCTTAACAGGGGATCAGCCCCAGCATTTT; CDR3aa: CASSLTGDQPQHF
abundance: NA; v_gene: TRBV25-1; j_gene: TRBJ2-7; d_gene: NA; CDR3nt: TGTGCCAGCAGTGCAAGCTGGGAGCCGGGACACTTATACGAGCAGTACTTC; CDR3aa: CASSASWEPGHLYEQYF
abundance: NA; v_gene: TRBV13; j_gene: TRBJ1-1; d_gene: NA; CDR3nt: TGTGCCAGCAGCTTCAGACCCCTCCGGGACACCCTCGACGCTTTCTTT; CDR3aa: CASSFRPLRDTLDAFF
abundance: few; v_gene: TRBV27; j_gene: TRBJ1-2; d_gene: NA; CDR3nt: TGTGCCAGCAGTTTGGGCCACTCCTATGGCTACACCTTC; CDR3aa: CASSLGHSYGYTF
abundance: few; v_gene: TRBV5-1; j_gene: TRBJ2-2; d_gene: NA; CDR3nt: TGCGCCAGCAGCTACGACTCAGTTACCGGGGAGCTGTTTTTT; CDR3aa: CASSYDSVTGELFF
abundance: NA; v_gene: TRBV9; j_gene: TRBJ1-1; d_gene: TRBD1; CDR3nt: TGTGCCAGCAGCGACTCAGGGGGCATGAACACTGAAGCTTTCTTT; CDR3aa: CASSDSGGMNTEAFF
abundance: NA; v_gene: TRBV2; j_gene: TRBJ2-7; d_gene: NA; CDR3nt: TGTGCCAGCAGTGAGACGGGACAAATAAACTACGAGCAGTACTTC; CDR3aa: CASSETGQINYEQYF
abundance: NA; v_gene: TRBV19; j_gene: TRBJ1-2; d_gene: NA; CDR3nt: TGTGCCAGTAGTATCGGGACTGCTCCGCTACCTCTACTTTATGGCTACACCTTC; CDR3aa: CASSIGTAPLPLLYGYTF
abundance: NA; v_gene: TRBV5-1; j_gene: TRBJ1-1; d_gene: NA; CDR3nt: TGCGCCTGCCAACAGGATCCAAACACTGAAGCTTTCTTT; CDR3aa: CACQQDPNTEAFF
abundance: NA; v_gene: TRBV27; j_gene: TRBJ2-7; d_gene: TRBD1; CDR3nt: TGTGCCAGCAGTTTATCCAGGGGGCACGAGCAGTACTTC; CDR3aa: CASSLSRGHEQYF
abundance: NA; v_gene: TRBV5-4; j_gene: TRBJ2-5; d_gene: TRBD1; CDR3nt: TGTGCCAGCAGCTTGGGGGGACAGGTCCAAGAGACCCAGTACTTC; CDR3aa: CASSLGGQVQETQYF
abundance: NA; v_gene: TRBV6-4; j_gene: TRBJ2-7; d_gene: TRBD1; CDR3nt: TGTGCCAGCACGGACAGGGTAAGCTCCTACGAGCAGTACTTC; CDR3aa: CASTDRVSSYEQYF
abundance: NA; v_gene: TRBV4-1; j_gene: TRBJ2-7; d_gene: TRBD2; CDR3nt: TGCGCCAGCAGCCTCCGGTCTAGCGGGGGGGCAGAGTACGAGCAGTACTTC; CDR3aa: CASSLRSSGGAEYEQYF
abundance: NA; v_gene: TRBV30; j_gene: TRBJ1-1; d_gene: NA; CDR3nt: TGTGCCTGGAGCCCCGGGGGGAACACTGAAGCTTTCTTT; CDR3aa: CAWSPGGNTEAFF
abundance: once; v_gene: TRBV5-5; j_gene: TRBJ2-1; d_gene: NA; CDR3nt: TGTGCCAGCAGCTTGGCCGAAGGCGAGGATGAGCAGTTCTTC; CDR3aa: CASSLAEGEDEQFF
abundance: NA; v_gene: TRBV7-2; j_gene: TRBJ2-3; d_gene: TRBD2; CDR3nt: TGTGCCAGCAGCCCAGCGGGGGGGCCTGCAGATACGCAGTATTTT; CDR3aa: CASSPAGGPADTQYF
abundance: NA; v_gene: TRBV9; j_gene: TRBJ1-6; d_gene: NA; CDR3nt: TGTGCCAGCAGCGTAGGGGTCAGGGATTCACCCCTCCACTTT; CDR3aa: CASSVGVRDSPLHF
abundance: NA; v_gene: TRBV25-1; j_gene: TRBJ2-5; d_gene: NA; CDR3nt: TGTGCCAGCAGTGAAGGTGGGGGGGCCGGGCAGTACTTC; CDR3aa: CASSEGGGAGQYF
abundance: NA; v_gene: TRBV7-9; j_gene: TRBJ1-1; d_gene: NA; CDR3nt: TGTGCCAGCAGCTCCCCCTCGAAGAGATCGGCTTTCTTT; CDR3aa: CASSSPSKRSAFF
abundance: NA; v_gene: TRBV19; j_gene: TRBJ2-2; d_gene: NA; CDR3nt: TGTGCCAGTAGGGAGGCGGGGGCTGAACCCGGGGAGCTGTTTTTT; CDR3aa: CASREAGAEPGELFF
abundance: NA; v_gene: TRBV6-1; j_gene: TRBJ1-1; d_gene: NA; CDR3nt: TGTGCCAGCAGTGAATTCGGACAGAAGAACACTGAAGCTTTCTTT; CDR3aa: CASSEFGQKNTEAFF
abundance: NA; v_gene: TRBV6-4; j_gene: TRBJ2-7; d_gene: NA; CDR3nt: TGTGCCACCATCCAGCGGTCCAGTCGCTCCTACGAGCAGTACTTC; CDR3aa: CATIQRSSRSYEQYF
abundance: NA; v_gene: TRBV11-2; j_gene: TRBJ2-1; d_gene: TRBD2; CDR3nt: TGTGCCAGCAGCTCCGGGACTAACAATGAGCAGTTCTTC; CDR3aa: CASSSGTNNEQFF
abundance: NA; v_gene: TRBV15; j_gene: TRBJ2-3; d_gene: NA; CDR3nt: TGTGCCACCAGCGGGGCAGGGCCCTACACAGATACGCAGTATTTT; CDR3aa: CATSGAGPYTDTQYF
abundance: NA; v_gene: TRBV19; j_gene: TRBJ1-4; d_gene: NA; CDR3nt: TGTGCCAGTAGTATGAGGGGGGAAAAACTGTTTTTT; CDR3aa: CASSMRGEKLFF
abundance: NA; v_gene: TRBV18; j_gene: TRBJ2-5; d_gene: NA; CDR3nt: TGTGCCAGCCGAGGAGGAGAGACCCAGTACTTC; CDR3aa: CASRGGETQYF
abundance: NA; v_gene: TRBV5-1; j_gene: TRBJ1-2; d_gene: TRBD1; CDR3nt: TGCGCCAGCAGCTTGGGTGGGACAGACGGCTACACCTTC; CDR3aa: CASSLGGTDGYTF
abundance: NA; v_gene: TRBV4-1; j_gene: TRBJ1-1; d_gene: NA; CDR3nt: TGCGCCACGAAGGGCAGGGGCCTTCTCACTGAAGCTTTCTTT; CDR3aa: CATKGRGLLTEAFF
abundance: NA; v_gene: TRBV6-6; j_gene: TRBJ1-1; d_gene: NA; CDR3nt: TGTGCCAGCGGAGGGGCGAACACTGAAGCTTTCTTT; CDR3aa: CASGGANTEAFF
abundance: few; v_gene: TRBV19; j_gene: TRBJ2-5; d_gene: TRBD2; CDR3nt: TGTGCCAGTAGTATAGATCTAGCGGGGAAGGGGAGAGAGACCCAGTACTTC; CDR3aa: CASSIDLAGKGRETQYF
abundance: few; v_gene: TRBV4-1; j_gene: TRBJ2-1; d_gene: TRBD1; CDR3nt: TGCGCCAGCAGCCAAGGGCTCCTGGGCAGGGGGCAAGGTAATGAGCAGTTCTTC; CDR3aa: CASSQGLLGRGQGNEQFF
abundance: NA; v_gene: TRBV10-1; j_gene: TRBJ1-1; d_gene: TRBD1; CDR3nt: TGCGCCAGCAGTGAGAGAGGGGGCGGTGAAGCTTTCTTT; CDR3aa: CASSERGGGEAFF